These T cell receptor beta chains were read from a single sample in a study of cytotoxic CD8 clonotypes in ibrutinib-treated CLL. Here immunoSEQ multiplex PCR was the method, and the copy in TCRdb shows in-frame clones only, minus some. The data contain some 200,000 clones, over 60% of them singletons. The starting material was PBMCs, obtained after 24 months of ibrutinib treatment. The receptors shown here come from a human donor with chronic lymphocytic leukemia. Both conserved end residues are part of each CDR3. A D gene is named only where the DNA matches it firmly. Size is omitted from some rows. Given values are once, few, many or a class for expanded clones.

>.|TRBJ2-3|.|TRBV9|13
CASSQAAPDTQYF
TGTGCCAGCAGCCAGGCGGCTCCAGATACGCAGTATTTT
>many|TRBJ1-2|.|TRBV19|14
CASSGTGGVYGYTF
TGTGCCAGTAGTGGGACGGGGGGTGTCTATGGCTACACCTTC
>.|TRBJ2-3|TRBD2|TRBV19|22
CASSTHPGTSGMGQHSTDTQYF
TGTGCCAGTAGTACCCACCCAGGGACTAGCGGGATGGGACAACATAGCACAGATACGCAGTATTTT
>.|TRBJ1-2|.|TRBV4-2|18
CASSQDLQRVEANYGYTF
TGTGCCAGCAGCCAAGATCTACAAAGGGTGGAGGCTAACTATGGCTACACCTTC
>.|TRBJ2-1|TRBD1|TRBV5-1|12
CASSISGGPRFF
TGCGCCAGCAGCATATCAGGGGGCCCTCGGTTCTTC
>.|TRBJ1-2|.|TRBV6-4|13
CASSDSRGNGYTF
TGTGCCAGCAGTGACTCGAGGGGTAATGGCTACACCTTC
>.|TRBJ2-7|.|TRBV18|14
CASSPSAGKYEQYF
TGTGCCAGCTCACCAAGCGCAGGGAAATACGAGCAGTACTTC
>.|TRBJ2-3|.|TRBV9|14
CASSPRIRWDTQYF
TGTGCCAGCAGCCCACGAATCCGGTGGGATACGCAGTATTTT
>.|TRBJ2-1|TRBD2|TRBV6-5|15
CASSTGTRGGNEQFF
TGTGCCAGCAGCACCGGGACTAGAGGTGGCAATGAGCAGTTCTTC
>once|TRBJ1-2|.|TRBV9|12
CASSVRGYGYTF
TGTGCCAGCAGCGTCAGGGGCTATGGCTACACCTTC